This T cell receptor (beta chain) was identified during a study of technical replicates of blood from several donors. Data came from immunoSEQ multiplex PCR; TCRdb stores just in-frame clones and leaves some out. The table has around 67,000 clones, less than 97% seen once; the top ten hold approximately 0.22%. V was shortened by 7 bases and J by 0 bases, with 8 bases between the two germline ends. Germline V gives CDR1 SGHRS, CDR2 YFSETQ. The CDR3 sequence is 12 residues long. The sample consisted of T cells isolated from PBMCs. The J gene is TRBJ2-7, the V gene TRBV5-1; possible D gene TRBD2, 6 bases. The origin of this receptor is a human donor in good health. CDR3 DNA sequence: TGCGCCAGCTGGGGGGACTCCTACGAGCAGTACTTC. It specifies CASWGDSYEQYF.